These 11 T cell receptor beta chains came from one sample sequenced in a study of blood T cell repertoires in COVID-19. Sequencing used immunoSEQ multiplex PCR; TCRdb keeps in-frame clones, though not all of them. This sample has roughly 150,000 clones, with roughly 88% found just once. The sequenced material came from peripheral blood. These receptors were taken from a woman in her forties or fifties in a cohort sampled during active or convalescent COVID-19.

The J gene is TRBJ2-3, the V gene TRBV27; D possibly corresponds to TRBD1 (5 bases). This CDR3 has 15 residues. CDR1 MNHEY and CDR2 SMNVEV come from the germline V gene (reference sequence). The V end was cut by 6 bases, the J end by 1 base, with 14 bases between. CDR3 protein: CASSSWGEGTDTQYF. The CDR3 DNA follows: TGTGCCAGCAGCTCGTGGGGCGAGGGCACAGATACGCAGTATTTT.

There are a few counts of this clone. This chain links TRBV5-5 with TRBJ2-4; D remains ambiguous. This CDR3 region has 14 residues. Germline V gives CDR1 SGHKS, CDR2 YYEKEE (reference sequence). V was trimmed by 0 bases and J by 0 bases, leaving 4 bases between them. Written as DNA, the CDR3 is TGTGCCAGCAGCTTGGACTTAGCCAAAAACATTCAGTACTTC. Translating gives CASSLDLAKNIQYF.

The rearrangement uses TRBV2 and TRBJ2-3, with 7 bases aligning to TRBD1. The germline CDR1 and CDR2 sequences are SNHLY and FYNNEI. The CDR3 contains 14 residues. Trimming cost V 5 bases and J 8 bases; bases outside gene matches: 10. The CDR3 loop reads CASSRQGQQATQYF. The CDR3 region has the DNA TGTGCCAGCAGTCGACAGGGCCAACAAGCTACGCAGTATTTT. The entire variable domain, with the rest obtained from reference TRBV2 and TRBJ2-3, is as follows: EPEVTQTPSHQVTQMGQEVILRCVPISNHLYFYWYRQILGQKVEFLVSFYNNEISEKSEIFDDQFSVERPDGSNFTLKIRSTKLEDSAMYFCASSRQGQQATQYFGPGTRLTVL.

The CDR3 protein is CSVDGLAGVDEQFF. As DNA, the CDR3 is TGCAGCGTCGACGGACTAGCGGGGGTTGATGAGCAGTTCTTC. V and J are TRBV29-1 and TRBJ2-1; 13 nucleotides agree with TRBD2. The germline CDR1 and CDR2 sequences are SQVTM and ANQGSEA. The CDR3 extends over 14 amino acids. The V gene end was trimmed by 6 bases and the J gene end by 8 bases; junction bases not matched to a gene: 7.

The chain carries TRBV18 and TRBJ2-3; D is perhaps TRBD2 (6 bases). V was clipped by 3 bases and J by 2 bases, with 15 bases between them. Germline V CDR1 and CDR2: KGHSH, LQKENI. The length of the CDR3 is 16 residues. CDR3 coding DNA: TGTGCCAGCTCACCCGGCGGAGGGGCCTACACAGATACGCAGTATTTT. This encodes CASSPGGGAYTDTQYF.

This chain uses TRBV9 with TRBJ1-2; 12 bases fit TRBD1. Germline V CDR1 and CDR2: SGDLS, YYNGEE. This CDR3 is built from 16 residues. After removal of 3 bases from V and 4 bases from J, the junction contained 7 bases not matched to a gene. CDR3 loop: CASSDGTGGLVYGYTF. Here the CDR3 DNA reads TGTGCCAGCAGCGATGGGACAGGGGGCCTAGTCTATGGCTACACCTTC.

The V call is TRBV9, the J call TRBJ2-5; TRBD2 agrees at 8 bases. Trimming took 3 bases from V and 4 from J; bases not matched to a gene: 11. The CDR3 runs to 16 residues. In germline, CDR1 is SGDLS, CDR2 YYNGEE. CDR3 in amino acids: CASSEGTGGPLETQYF. The DNA of the CDR3 is TGTGCCAGCAGCGAGGGGACGGGGGGGCCTTTAGAGACCCAGTACTTC.

The chain couples TRBV7-6 to TRBJ2-7; D is possibly TRBD2 (5 bases). CDR3 size: 15 residues. The germline gives CDR1 SGHVS, CDR2 FNYEAQ. Trimming pared 0 bases from V and 5 bases from J, leaving 14 bases between. The CDR3, as DNA: TGTGCCAGCAGCTTAGCGGATTTGGGGAGCCACGAGCAGTACTTC. Its protein is CASSLADLGSHEQYF.

The V call is TRBV5-8, the J call TRBJ2-5; 14 nucleotides agree with TRBD2. Germline trimming cut 4 bases from V and 5 bases from J; bases unmatched to any gene: 4. Looked up from germline, CDR1 is SGHTS and CDR2 is YDEGEE. The CDR3 runs to 15 residues. In DNA form, the CDR3 reads TGTGCCAGCAGCCGGGGACTAGCGGGGGCCGAGACCCAGTACTTC. Translation gives CASSRGLAGAETQYF.

This clone was recorded at least ten times. This rearrangement joins TRBV7-9 to TRBJ2-5; 11 bases line up with TRBD2. This CDR3 contains 14 residues. Germline loops: CDR1 SEHNR, CDR2 FQNEAQ (reference sequence). The ends lost 5 bases at V and 7 bases at J; junction bases unmatched: 6. The CDR3 DNA follows: TGTGCCAGCAGCCCTGGGACTAGCGGTGTGACCCAGTACTTC. Encoded protein: CASSPGTSGVTQYF.

The chain is built from TRBV3-1 (or the pseudogene TRBV3-2) and TRBJ1-1; 8 bases are shared with TRBD1. This CDR3 is built from 15 residues. J was trimmed by 5 bases and V by 1 base; bases with no gene match: 6. Germline V gene data show CDR1 as LGHDT and CDR2 as YNNKEL (reference sequence). CDR3 DNA: TGTGCCAGCAGCCAAGGTGCAGGGGGCTGGACTGAAGCTTTCTTT. It is translated as CASSQGAGGWTEAFF.